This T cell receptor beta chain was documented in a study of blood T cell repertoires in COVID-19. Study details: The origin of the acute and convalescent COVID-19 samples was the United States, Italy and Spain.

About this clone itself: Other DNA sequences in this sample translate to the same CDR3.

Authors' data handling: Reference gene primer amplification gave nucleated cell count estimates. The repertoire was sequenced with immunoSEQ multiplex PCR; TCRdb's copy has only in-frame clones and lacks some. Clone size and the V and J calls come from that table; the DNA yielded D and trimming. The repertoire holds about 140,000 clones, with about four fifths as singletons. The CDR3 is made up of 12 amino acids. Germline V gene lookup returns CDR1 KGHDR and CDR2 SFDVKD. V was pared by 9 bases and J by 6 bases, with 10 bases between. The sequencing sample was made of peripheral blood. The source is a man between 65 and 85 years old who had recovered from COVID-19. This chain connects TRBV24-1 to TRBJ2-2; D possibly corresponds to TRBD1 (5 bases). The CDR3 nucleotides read TGTGCCACCGGCAGGGTTCCCGGGGAGCTGTTTTTT. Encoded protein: CATGRVPGELFF.